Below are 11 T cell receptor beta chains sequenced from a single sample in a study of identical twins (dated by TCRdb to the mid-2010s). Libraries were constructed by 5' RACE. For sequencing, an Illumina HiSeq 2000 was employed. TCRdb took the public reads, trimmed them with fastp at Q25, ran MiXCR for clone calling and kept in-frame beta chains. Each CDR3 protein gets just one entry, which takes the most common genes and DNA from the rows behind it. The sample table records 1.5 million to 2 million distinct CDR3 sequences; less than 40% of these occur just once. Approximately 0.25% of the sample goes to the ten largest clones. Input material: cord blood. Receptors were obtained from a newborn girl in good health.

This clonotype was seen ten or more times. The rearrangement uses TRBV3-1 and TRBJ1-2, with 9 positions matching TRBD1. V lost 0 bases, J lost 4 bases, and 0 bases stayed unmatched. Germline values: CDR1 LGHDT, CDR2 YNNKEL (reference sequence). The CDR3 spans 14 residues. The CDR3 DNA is TGTGCCAGCAGCCAAGAGGACAGGGGCTATGGCTACACCTTC. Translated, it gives CASSQEDRGYGYTF. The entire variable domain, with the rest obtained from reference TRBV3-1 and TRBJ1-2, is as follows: DTAVSQTPKYLVTQMGNDKSIKCEQNLGHDTMYWYKQDSKKFLKIMFSYNNKELIINETVPNRFSPKSPDKAHLNLHINSLELGDSAVYFCASSQEDRGYGYTFGSGTRLTVV.

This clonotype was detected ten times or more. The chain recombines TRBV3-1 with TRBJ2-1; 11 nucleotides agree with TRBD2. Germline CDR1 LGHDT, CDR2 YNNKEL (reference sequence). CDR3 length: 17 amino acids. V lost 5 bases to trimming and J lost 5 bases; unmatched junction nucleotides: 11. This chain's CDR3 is CASSFTSGSSRNNEQFF. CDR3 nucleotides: TGTGCCAGCAGCTTCACTAGCGGGAGTTCTCGGAACAATGAGCAGTTCTTC.

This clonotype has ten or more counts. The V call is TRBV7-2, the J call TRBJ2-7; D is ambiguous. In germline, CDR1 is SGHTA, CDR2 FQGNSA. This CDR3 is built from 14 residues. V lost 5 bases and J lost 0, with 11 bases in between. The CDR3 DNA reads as TGTGCCAGCAGCCGTCAGAGCTACTCCTACGAGCAGTACTTC. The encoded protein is CASSRQSYSYEQYF.

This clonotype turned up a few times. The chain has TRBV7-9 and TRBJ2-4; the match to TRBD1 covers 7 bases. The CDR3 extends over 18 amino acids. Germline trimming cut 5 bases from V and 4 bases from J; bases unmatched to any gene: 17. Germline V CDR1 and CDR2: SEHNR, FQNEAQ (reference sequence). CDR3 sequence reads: CASSPLGDRVLAKNIQYF. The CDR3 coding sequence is TGTGCCAGCAGCCCGTTAGGCGACAGGGTTTTAGCTAAAAACATTCAGTACTTC.

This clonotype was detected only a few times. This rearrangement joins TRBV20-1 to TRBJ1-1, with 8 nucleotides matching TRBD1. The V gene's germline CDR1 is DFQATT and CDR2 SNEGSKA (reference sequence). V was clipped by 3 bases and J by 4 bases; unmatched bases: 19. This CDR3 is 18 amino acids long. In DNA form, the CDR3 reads TGCAGTGCTAGGGATACCGGGACAGGCCTCTTGAGGGGCACTGAAGCTTTCTTT. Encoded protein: CSARDTGTGLLRGTEAFF.

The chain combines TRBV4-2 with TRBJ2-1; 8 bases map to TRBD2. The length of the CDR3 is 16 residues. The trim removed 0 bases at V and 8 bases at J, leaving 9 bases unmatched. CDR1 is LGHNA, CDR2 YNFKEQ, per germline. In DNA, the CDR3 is TGTGCCAGCAGCCAAGATCGGGGCGGGAGGACGTATGAGCAGTTCTTC. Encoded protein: CASSQDRGGRTYEQFF.

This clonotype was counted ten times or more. In DNA form, the CDR3 reads TGTGCCAGCAGTTGGGCCGTCACATTAGGACGGTACGAGCAGTACTTC. Protein: CASSWAVTLGRYEQYF. The chain links TRBV27 to TRBJ2-7; D gene unclear. This CDR3 has 16 residues. Germline lookup yields CDR1 MNHEY and CDR2 SMNVEV (reference sequence). V was pared by 4 bases and J by 4 bases, with 20 bases between.

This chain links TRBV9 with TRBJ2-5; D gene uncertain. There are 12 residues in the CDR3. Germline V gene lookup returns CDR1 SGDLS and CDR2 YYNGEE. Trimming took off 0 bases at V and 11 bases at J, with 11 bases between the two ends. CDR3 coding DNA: TGTGCCAGCAGCGTAGAATCAGATAAGCAGTACTTC. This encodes CASSVESDKQYF.

The CDR3 sequence: CASSFLRRDGGYEQYF. The CDR3 nucleotides are TGTGCCAGCAGTTTCCTTCGGCGGGACGGGGGGTACGAGCAGTACTTC. The rearrangement joins TRBV28 to TRBJ2-7; 7 nucleotides match TRBD2. The CDR3 runs to 16 residues. From germline, CDR1 is MDHEN and CDR2 SYDVKM. With V trimmed by 3 bases and J by 4 bases, 12 bases remained unmatched. Complete variable domain (other parts from reference TRBV28 and TRBJ2-7): DVKVTQSSRYLVKRTGEKVFLECVQDMDHENMFWYRQDPGLGLRLIYFSYDVKMKEKGDIPEGYSVSREKKERFSLILESASTNQTSMYLCASSFLRRDGGYEQYFGPGTRLTVT.

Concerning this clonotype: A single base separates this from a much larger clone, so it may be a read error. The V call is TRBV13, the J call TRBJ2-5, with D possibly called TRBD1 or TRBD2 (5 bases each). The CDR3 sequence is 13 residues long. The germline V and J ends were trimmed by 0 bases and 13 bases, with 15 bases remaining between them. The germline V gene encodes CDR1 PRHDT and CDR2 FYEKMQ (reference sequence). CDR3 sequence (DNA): TGTGCCAGCAGCTTAGGGGGGGAAAACATTCGGTACTTC. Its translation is CASSLGGENIRYF.

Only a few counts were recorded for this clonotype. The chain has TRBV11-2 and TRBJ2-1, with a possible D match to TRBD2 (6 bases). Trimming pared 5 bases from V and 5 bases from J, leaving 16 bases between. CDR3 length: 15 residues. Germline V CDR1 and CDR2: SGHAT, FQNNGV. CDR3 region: CASSQGLGVNNEQFF. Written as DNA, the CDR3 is TGTGCCAGCAGCCAGGGACTCGGAGTAAACAATGAGCAGTTCTTC.